This TCR beta chain was captured in a study of shared T cell receptors in the human thymus. CDR1 PRHDT and CDR2 FYEKMQ come from the germline V gene (reference sequence). The CDR3 runs 18 residues. The trim removed 7 bases at V and 4 bases at J, leaving 18 bases unmatched. The data were produced by immunoSEQ multiplex PCR, yet TCRdb's version contains in-frame clones alone and is incomplete. The sample has hundreds of thousands of clones, 78% seen once; the top ten hold 0.013%. This same sample was also taken into another study, of human thymus T cells. That study adds: Congenital heart defects were the reason for the corrective surgery that the donors, healthy Finnish infants, were having. In corrective heart surgery, resections were taken, and these provided the thymus tissue. Among thymic and blood repertoires, usage of V and J genes appeared biased. A high degree of thymic repertoire overlap among unrelated individuals was reported in related research.

V usage is TRBV13 and J usage is TRBJ2-3, with TRBD2 identical over 9 bases. The sample was thymocytes. This TCR was recovered from a boy younger than two with a congenital heart defect. The CDR3 DNA reads TGTGCCAGCACCCTTTCAGGGATAGCGGGAGTTCGGGCAGATACGCAGTATTTT. Residues: CASTLSGIAGVRADTQYF.